This T cell receptor beta chain was sequenced in a study of T cell repertoires in cytomegalovirus infection. Study as a whole: CMV epitopes that were recently identified and HLA-C-restricted were used alongside well-studied HLA-B-restricted ones. Indications of both CMV infection and matching HLA type were provided by public TCR beta signatures.

Study-wide results and caveats: Dominating the ex vivo response were HLA-C-restricted CMV-specific TCR beta clonotypes.

V dropped 4 bases and J dropped 2 bases, with 9 bases sitting between them. CDR1 KGHDR and CDR2 SFDVKD come from the germline V gene. This CDR3 comprises 14 residues. TCRdb ran MiXCR on the reads and lists one entry per CDR3 protein. The table has about 110,000 distinct CDR3 sequences, around 45% seen once. This clonotype was counted ten times or more. The antigen is undetermined. This sequence joins TRBV24-1 and TRBJ2-3, with unresolved D. This sample comprised CD8+ T cells from cultured PBMCs, obtained from culture after CMV antigen stimulation. The receptor comes from a human donor in good health (CMV status not recorded). Some clones in this sample may be carry-over from other donors' samples. The CDR3 DNA is TGTGCCACCAGTGACAGCACCTACACAGATACGCAGTATTTT. It translates to CATSDSTYTDTQYF.